Each of the 10 T cell receptor beta chains below was sequenced from the same sample in a study of T-cell memory formation after mild COVID-19. TCRdb reprocessed the 5' RACE reads with MiXCR, giving one entry per CDR3 protein. The profile covers 250,000 to 350,000 distinct CDR3 sequences, with approximately 16% appearing a single time and around 23% taken by the ten largest. What was sequenced was PBMCs or a T cell subset sorted from them (not recorded which). The receptors shown here come from a young man who had mild COVID-19 (a few samples of this study predate the infection). Cell type and time point are not known.

This clonotype has a handful of counts. V usage is TRBV4-2 and J usage is TRBJ2-7; a weak D match, TRBD1 (6 bases). Trimming left V 4 bases short and J 0 bases short, with 13 bases between. The CDR3 sequence is 15 residues long. CDR1 and CDR2 from the germline V gene are LGHNA and YNFKEQ. The CDR3 DNA is TGTGCCAGCAGCCGCGACAGGATGAGCTCCTACGAGCAGTACTTC. Its protein product is CASSRDRMSSYEQYF.

The chain links TRBV6-2 or TRBV6-3 to TRBJ2-1; D might be TRBD1 or TRBD2, each matching 7 bases. CDR3 length: 16 amino acids. The V gene lost 11 bases and the J gene lost 5 bases, with 25 bases spanning the gap. Per germline, CDR1 MNHEY and CDR2 SVGEGT. The DNA of the CDR3 is TGTGCCGCCAGCAGGGGGGAGGCGGGGGCGAACAATGAGCAGTTCTTC. It specifies CAASRGEAGANNEQFF.

This clonotype was detected only a few times. The chain combines TRBV7-9 with TRBJ2-4, with D hard to call. This CDR3 spans 11 amino acids. Trimming shortened V by 2 bases and J by 8 bases, and 4 bases separated the two germline ends. Germline CDR1 is SEHNR and CDR2 is FQNEAQ (reference sequence). DNA of the CDR3: TGTGCCAGCAGCTTATTGCACATTCAGTACTTC. Protein product: CASSLLHIQYF.

The V gene is TRBV7-9, the J gene TRBJ2-5; 10 bases are shared with TRBD1. Germline V gene data show CDR1 as SEHNR and CDR2 as FQNEAQ (reference sequence). The trim removed 4 bases at V and 5 bases at J, leaving 7 bases unmatched. The CDR3 has 15 amino acids. The CDR3: CASSSGTGAGETQYF. The CDR3 nucleotides read TGTGCCAGCAGCTCCGGGACAGGGGCTGGCGAGACCCAGTACTTC.

This clonotype was detected only a few times. The CDR3: CASSRPALNGYTF. The CDR3 region has the DNA TGTGCCAGCTCCCGTCCGGCCCTGAATGGCTACACCTTC. The chain employs TRBV28 and TRBJ1-2; no firm D call. The CDR3 is 13 amino acids. From germline, CDR1 is MDHEN and CDR2 SYDVKM. V lost 8 bases and J 6 bases, leaving 16 bases between the germline ends.

This clonotype was seen a handful of times. J is TRBJ2-7 and V is TRBV7-2; D is undetermined. The CDR3 totals 12 residues. Germline values: CDR1 SGHTA, CDR2 FQGNSA. V lost 3 bases, J lost 4 bases, and 7 bases lay in between. This CDR3 is CASSFWDYEQYV. The CDR3 DNA reads as TGTGCCAGCAGCTTCTGGGATTACGAGCAGTACGTC.

This clonotype was detected a few times. The chain links TRBV18 to TRBJ2-7; 8 nucleotides agree with TRBD1. Trimming cost V 1 base and J 6 bases; bases outside gene matches: 2. Germline values: CDR1 KGHSH, CDR2 LQKENI. CDR3 size: 13 residues. CDR3 DNA sequence: TGTGCCAGCTCACCACAGGACAGGGTCGAGCAGTACGTC. This translates into CASSPQDRVEQYV.

The chain recombines TRBV3-1 with TRBJ1-3; D remains unclear. Germline V CDR1 and CDR2: LGHDT, YNNKEL (reference sequence). CDR3 length: 14 residues. With 5 bases removed from V and 0 bases from J, the gap between germline ends came to 8 bases. CDR3 protein: CASSAYLSGNTIYF. CDR3 DNA sequence: TGTGCCAGCAGCGCCTACCTCTCTGGAAACACCATATATTTT.

The V and J genes are TRBV12-3 or TRBV12-4 and TRBJ2-3; D uncertain. The ends were cut back, 6 bases at V and 0 bases at J, with 19 bases in the middle. The CDR3 length is 17 residues. The CDR3 sequence: CASSQETGFTSTDTQYF. In nucleotides, the CDR3 is TGTGCCAGCAGCCAAGAGACCGGTTTTACTAGCACAGATACGCAGTATTTT.

There are a few counts of this clonotype. J is TRBJ2-1 and V is TRBV4-1; TRBD2 matches at 7 bases. The CDR3 consists of 17 residues. Germline V lookup: CDR1 MGHRA, CDR2 YSYEKL. The V and J ends lost 3 bases and 2 bases, in that order; junction bases with no gene match: 10. The DNA of the CDR3 is TGCGCCAGCAGCCAGACTTTCATGGGGGGGACCTACAATGAGCAGTTCTTC. As protein: CASSQTFMGGTYNEQFF.